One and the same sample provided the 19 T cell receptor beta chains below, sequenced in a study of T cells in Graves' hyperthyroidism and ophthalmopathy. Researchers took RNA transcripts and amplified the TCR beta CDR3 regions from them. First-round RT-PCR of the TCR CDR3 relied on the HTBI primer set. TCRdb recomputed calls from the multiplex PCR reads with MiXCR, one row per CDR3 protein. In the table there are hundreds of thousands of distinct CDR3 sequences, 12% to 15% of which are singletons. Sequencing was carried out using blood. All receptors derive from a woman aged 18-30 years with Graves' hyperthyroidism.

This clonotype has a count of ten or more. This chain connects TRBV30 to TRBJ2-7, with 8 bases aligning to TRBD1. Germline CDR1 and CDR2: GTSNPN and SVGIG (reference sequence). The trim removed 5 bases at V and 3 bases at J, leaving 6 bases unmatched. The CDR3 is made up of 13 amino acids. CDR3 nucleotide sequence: TGTGCCTGGCACACAGGGGGTATCTACGAGCAGTACTTC. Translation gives CAWHTGGIYEQYF.

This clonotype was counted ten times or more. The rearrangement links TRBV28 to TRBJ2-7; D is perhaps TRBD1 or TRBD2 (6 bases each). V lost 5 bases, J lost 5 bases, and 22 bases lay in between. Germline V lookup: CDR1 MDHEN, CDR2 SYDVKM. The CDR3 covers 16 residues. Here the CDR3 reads CASSRAGELARHEQYF. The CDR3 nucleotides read TGTGCCAGCAGTCGAGCAGGGGAACTAGCCCGCCACGAGCAGTACTTC. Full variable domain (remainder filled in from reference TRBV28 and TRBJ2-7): DVKVTQSSRYLVKRTGEKVFLECVQDMDHENMFWYRQDPGLGLRLIYFSYDVKMKEKGDIPEGYSVSREKKERFSLILESASTNQTSMYLCASSRAGELARHEQYFGPGTRLTVT.

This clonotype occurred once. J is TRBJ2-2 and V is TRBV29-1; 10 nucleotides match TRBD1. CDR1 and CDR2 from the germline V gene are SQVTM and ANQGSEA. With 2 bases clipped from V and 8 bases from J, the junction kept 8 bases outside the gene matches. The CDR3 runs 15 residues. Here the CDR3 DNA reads TGCAGCGTTGAAAGGACAGGGGGTTTTCGGGGGGAGCTGTTTTTT. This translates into CSVERTGGFRGELFF.

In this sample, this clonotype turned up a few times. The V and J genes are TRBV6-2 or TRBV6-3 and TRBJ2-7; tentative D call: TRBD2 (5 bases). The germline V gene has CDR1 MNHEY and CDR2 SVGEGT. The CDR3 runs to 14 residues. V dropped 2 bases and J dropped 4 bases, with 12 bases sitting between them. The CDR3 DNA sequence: TGTGCCAGCAGTTACCGCCCGGCGGGTTACGAGCAGTACTTC. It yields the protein CASSYRPAGYEQYF.

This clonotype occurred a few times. For the CDR3, the DNA is TGTGCCAGCAGTAGAGGGGGGGTGAACTCCTACGAGCAGTACTTC. Its translation: CASSRGGVNSYEQYF. This sequence joins TRBV7-9 and TRBJ2-7, with a tentative D call TRBD2 (7 bases). This CDR3 spans 15 amino acids. Germline V gene sequence: CDR1 SEHNR, CDR2 FQNEAQ (reference sequence). The germline V and J ends were trimmed by 6 bases and 0 bases, with 15 bases remaining between them.

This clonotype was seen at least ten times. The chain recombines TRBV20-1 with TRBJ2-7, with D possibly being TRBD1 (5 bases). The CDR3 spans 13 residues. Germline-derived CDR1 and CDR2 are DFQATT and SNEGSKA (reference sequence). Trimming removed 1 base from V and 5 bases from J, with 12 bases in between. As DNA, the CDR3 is TGCAGTGCTAGAGTCAGGGTCCAGAACGAGCAGTACTTC. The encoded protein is CSARVRVQNEQYF.

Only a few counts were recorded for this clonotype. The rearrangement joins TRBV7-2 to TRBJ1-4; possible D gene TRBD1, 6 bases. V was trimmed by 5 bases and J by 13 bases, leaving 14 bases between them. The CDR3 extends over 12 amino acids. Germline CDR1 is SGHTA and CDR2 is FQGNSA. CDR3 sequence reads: CASSLPGTILFF. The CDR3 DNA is TGTGCCAGCAGCCTCCCCGGGACAATACTGTTTTTT.

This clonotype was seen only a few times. In DNA form, the CDR3 reads TGTGCCAGCAGTGCGGCCGGGGGCTCACCCCTCCACTTT. Its translation: CASSAAGGSPLHF. The rearrangement uses TRBV2 and TRBJ1-6; TRBD1 might be the D (6 bases). This CDR3 spans 13 amino acids. Trimming cost V 4 bases and J 10 bases, with 11 bases left between them. The germline gives CDR1 SNHLY, CDR2 FYNNEI.

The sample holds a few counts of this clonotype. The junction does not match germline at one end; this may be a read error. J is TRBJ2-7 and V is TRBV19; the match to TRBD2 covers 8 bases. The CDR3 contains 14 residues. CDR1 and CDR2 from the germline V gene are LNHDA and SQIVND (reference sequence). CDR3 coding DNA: TGTGCCAGTAGTTCTAGCGGGTATAACTACAAGCAGTACTTC. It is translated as CASSSSGYNYKQYF.

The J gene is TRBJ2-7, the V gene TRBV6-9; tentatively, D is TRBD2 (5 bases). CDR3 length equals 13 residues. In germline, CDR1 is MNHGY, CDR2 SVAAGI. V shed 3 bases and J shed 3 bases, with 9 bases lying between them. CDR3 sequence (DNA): TGTGCCAGCAGTTACGGGGTGAACTACGAGCAGTACTTC. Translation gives CASSYGVNYEQYF.

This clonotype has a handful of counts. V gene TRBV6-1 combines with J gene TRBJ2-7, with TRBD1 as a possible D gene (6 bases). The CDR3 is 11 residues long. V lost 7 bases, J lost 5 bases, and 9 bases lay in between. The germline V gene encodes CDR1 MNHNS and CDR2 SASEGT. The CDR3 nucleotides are TGTGCCAGCAAACAGGGCCACGAGCAGTACTTC. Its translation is CASKQGHEQYF.

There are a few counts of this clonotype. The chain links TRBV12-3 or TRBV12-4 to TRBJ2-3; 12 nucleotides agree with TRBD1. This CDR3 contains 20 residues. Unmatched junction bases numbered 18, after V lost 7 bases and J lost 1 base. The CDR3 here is CASTGGTGGSSGFGTDTQYF. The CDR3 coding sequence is TGTGCCAGCACGGGGGGGACAGGGGGCTCGTCTGGTTTTGGCACAGATACGCAGTATTTT.

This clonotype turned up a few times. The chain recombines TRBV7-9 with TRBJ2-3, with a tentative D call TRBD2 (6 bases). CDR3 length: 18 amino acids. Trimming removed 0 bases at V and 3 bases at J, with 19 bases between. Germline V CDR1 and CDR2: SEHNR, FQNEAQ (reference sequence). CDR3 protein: CASSLATSTSGDTDTQYF. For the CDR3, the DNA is TGTGCCAGCAGCTTAGCGACCTCTACATCGGGGGATACAGATACGCAGTATTTT.

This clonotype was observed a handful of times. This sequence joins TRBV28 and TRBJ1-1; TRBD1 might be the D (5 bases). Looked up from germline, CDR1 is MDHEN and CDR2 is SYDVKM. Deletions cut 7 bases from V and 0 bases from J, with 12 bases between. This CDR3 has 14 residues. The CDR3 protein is CASTLLGLNTEAFF. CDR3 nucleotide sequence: TGTGCCAGCACCCTCTTGGGACTGAACACTGAAGCTTTCTTT.

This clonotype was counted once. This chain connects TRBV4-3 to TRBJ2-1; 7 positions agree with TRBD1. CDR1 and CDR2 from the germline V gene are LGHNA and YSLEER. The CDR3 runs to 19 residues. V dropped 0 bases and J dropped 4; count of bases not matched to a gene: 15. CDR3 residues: CASSQDPPITGQSYNEQFF. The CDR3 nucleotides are TGCGCCAGCAGCCAAGATCCCCCCATTACGGGACAGAGTTACAATGAGCAGTTCTTC.

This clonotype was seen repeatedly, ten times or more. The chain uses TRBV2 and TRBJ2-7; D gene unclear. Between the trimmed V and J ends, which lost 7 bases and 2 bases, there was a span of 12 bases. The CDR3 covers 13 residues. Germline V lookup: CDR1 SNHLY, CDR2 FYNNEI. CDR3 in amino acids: CASTPPLAYEQYF. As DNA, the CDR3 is TGTGCCAGCACACCCCCTTTGGCCTACGAGCAGTACTTC. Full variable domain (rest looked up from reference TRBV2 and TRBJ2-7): EPEVTQTPSHQVTQMGQEVILRCVPISNHLYFYWYRQILGQKVEFLVSFYNNEISEKSEIFDDQFSVERPDGSNFTLKIRSTKLEDSAMYFCASTPPLAYEQYFGPGTRLTVT.

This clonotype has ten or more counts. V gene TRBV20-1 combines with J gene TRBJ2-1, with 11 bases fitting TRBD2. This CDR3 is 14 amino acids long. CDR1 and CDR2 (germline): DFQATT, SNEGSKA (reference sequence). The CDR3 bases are TGCAGCGCTGTCGGGACTAGCGGACACAATGAGCAGTTCTTC. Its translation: CSAVGTSGHNEQFF.

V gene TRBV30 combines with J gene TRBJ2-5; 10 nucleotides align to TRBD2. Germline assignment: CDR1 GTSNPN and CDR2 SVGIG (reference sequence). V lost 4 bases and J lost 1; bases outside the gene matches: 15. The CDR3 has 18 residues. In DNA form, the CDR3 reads TGTGCCTGGAAACCCCTCCGGGTAGCGGGAGGAATCCAAGAGACCCAGTACTTC. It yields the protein CAWKPLRVAGGIQETQYF.

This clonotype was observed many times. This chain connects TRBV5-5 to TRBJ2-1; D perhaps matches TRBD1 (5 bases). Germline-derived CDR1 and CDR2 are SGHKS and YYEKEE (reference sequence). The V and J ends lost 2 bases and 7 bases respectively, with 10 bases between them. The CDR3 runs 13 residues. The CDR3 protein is CASSFRALNEQFF. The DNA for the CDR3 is TGTGCCAGCAGCTTCAGGGCCCTGAATGAGCAGTTCTTC.